This TCR beta chain comes out of a study of OX40 agonist ivuxolimab in advanced cancers. Assay used: immunoSEQ multiplex PCR; TCRdb lists only in-frame clones, some missing. The data hold tens of thousands of clones, with 84% observed a single time. The CDR3 is 14 amino acids. V lost 4 bases and J lost 13; bases outside the gene matches: 9. The germline V gene encodes CDR1 SEHNR and CDR2 FQNEAQ (reference sequence). V usage is TRBV7-9 and J usage is TRBJ2-1; 11 nucleotides agree with TRBD2. Material: CD4+ or CD8+ T cells sorted from blood, obtained in a trial of the OX40 agonist ivuxolimab. The clonotype was recovered from an adult with an advanced solid tumor such as melanoma, head and neck, liver or kidney cancer. Here the CDR3 reads CASSSHLLAGVQFF. The CDR3 DNA is TGTGCCAGCAGCTCGCACTTACTAGCGGGAGTCCAGTTCTTC.